Presented here are 16 T cell receptor beta chains from one specimen sequenced in a study of beta chain features in type 1 diabetes. What was sequenced were expressed TCRB transcripts, since all of the isolated RNA had been reverse transcribed. Clones were sequenced by immunoSEQ multiplex PCR, and TCRdb holds only the in-frame ones, with some missing. The data contain 90,000 to 110,000 clones, approximately 39% of them singletons. Sequencing input: stem cell memory CD4+ T cells from blood. These receptors all stem from a woman aged 18-29 years in good health.

This clone was picked up a small number of times. The CDR3 loop reads CASSFIGGASNQPQHF. As DNA, the CDR3 is TGTGCCAGCAGTTTTATCGGCGGGGCCTCCAATCAGCCCCAGCATTTT. The V and J genes are TRBV28 and TRBJ1-5; TRBD1 is a possible D gene (5 bases). Germline-derived CDR1 and CDR2 are MDHEN and SYDVKM. The CDR3 runs to 16 residues. Between the trimmed V and J ends, which lost 3 bases and 3 bases, there was a span of 15 bases.

This clone has more than one count but fewer than ten. The chain couples TRBV28 to TRBJ2-2; no clear D gene. Germline CDR1 MDHEN, CDR2 SYDVKM. The CDR3 runs to 13 residues. V lost 0 bases, J lost 7 bases, and 6 bases lay in between. CDR3 DNA: TGTGCCAGCAGTTTATGGCATAGCGGGGAGCTGTTTTTT. As protein: CASSLWHSGELFF.

The V gene is TRBV6-5, the J gene TRBJ2-7; TRBD1 is a possible D gene (5 bases). V shed 0 bases and J shed 4 bases, with 16 bases lying between them. Germline V CDR1 and CDR2: MNHEY, SVGAGI. There are 16 residues in the CDR3. CDR3 DNA: TGTGCCAGCAGTTACTCGTCCGGACAAACACCGTACGAGCAGTACTTC. It encodes CASSYSSGQTPYEQYF.

Only one count was recorded for this clone. The rearrangement links TRBV7-2 to TRBJ2-1, with TRBD1 matching over 8 bases. V shed 2 bases and J 6 bases; nucleotides not matched to a gene: 6. The CDR3 totals 15 residues. CDR1 SGHTA and CDR2 FQGNSA come from the germline V gene. CDR3 DNA: TGTGCCAGCAGCTTACTAACAGGGGGTTTCAATGAGCAGTTCTTC. Encoded protein: CASSLLTGGFNEQFF.

The rearrangement links TRBV18 to TRBJ2-3; D gene unclear. V gave up 0 bases and J gave up 2 bases, with 6 bases separating them. Germline loops: CDR1 KGHSH, CDR2 LQKENI. CDR3 length: 14 residues. CDR3 amino acids: CASSPPQVTDTQYF. CDR3 bases: TGTGCCAGCTCACCACCCCAGGTCACAGATACGCAGTATTTT.

This clone was seen a handful of times. This chain joins TRBV7-9 and TRBJ1-2; TRBD1 might be the D (6 bases). CDR1 is SEHNR, CDR2 FQNEAQ, per germline (reference sequence). The CDR3 is 12 amino acids. Trimming took 9 bases from V and 7 from J, leaving 15 bases between them. CDR3: CASNRVIGGYTF. The CDR3 DNA is TGTGCCAGTAACAGGGTGATTGGTGGCTACACCTTC.

V and J are TRBV7-9 and TRBJ2-6, with D possibly being TRBD1 (6 bases). Germline V lookup: CDR1 SEHNR, CDR2 FQNEAQ (reference sequence). The CDR3 is 15 residues long. Between the trimmed V and J ends, which lost 4 bases and 3 bases, there was a span of 10 bases. The CDR3 loop reads CASSSTGRGANVLTF. The CDR3 DNA sequence: TGTGCCAGCAGCTCCACAGGGCGTGGGGCCAACGTCCTGACTTTC.

This clone was detected a few times. The DNA for the CDR3 is TGCAGCGCGGGGGACAGCTATGGCTACACCTTC. It is translated as CSAGDSYGYTF. This rearrangement joins TRBV29-1 to TRBJ1-2; 7 positions match TRBD1. Germline lookup yields CDR1 SQVTM and CDR2 ANQGSEA. This CDR3 contains 11 residues. V lost 7 bases to trimming and J lost 4 bases; unmatched junction nucleotides: 3.

This clone was seen only once. The chain links TRBV19 to TRBJ2-6; D not certain. Germline values: CDR1 LNHDA, CDR2 SQIVND (reference sequence). The ends were cut back, 3 bases at V and 0 bases at J, with 6 bases in the middle. The CDR3 extends over 15 amino acids. Here the CDR3 reads CASSIFGSGANVLTF. CDR3 nucleotides: TGTGCCAGTAGTATCTTCGGCTCTGGGGCCAACGTCCTGACTTTC.

The V and J genes are TRBV6-1 and TRBJ2-1; 7 bases map to TRBD2. The V gene's germline CDR1 is MNHNS and CDR2 SASEGT. This CDR3 has 15 residues. The J segment lost 6 bases and the V segment lost 2 bases, leaving 7 bases of the junction unmatched. The CDR3 is CASSERGLAVNEQFF. The CDR3 DNA reads TGTGCCAGCAGTGAAAGGGGCCTAGCGGTCAATGAGCAGTTCTTC.

This clone was observed a few times. The rearrangement uses TRBV2 and TRBJ1-2; a possible D gene is TRBD1 (5 bases). Trimming cost V 8 bases and J 3 bases, with 13 bases left between them. The CDR3 is 13 amino acids. The V gene's germline CDR1 is SNHLY and CDR2 FYNNEI. The CDR3 protein is CASGASWDYGYTF. The CDR3 coding sequence is TGTGCCAGCGGGGCCTCTTGGGACTATGGCTACACCTTC.

This clone was seen a single time. The chain combines TRBV5-4 with TRBJ2-3, with D perhaps TRBD2 (5 bases). This CDR3 contains 13 residues. Germline CDR1 and CDR2: SGHNT and YYREEE (reference sequence). V was clipped by 4 bases and J by 0 bases, with 6 bases between them. The CDR3 nucleotides are TGTGCCAGCAGCGGACTGAGCACAGATACGCAGTATTTT. It encodes CASSGLSTDTQYF.

The table lists this clone with a few counts. V usage is TRBV7-9 and J usage is TRBJ2-1, with TRBD2 matching over 11 bases. Unmatched junction bases numbered 8, after V lost 1 base and J lost 0 bases. This CDR3 has 19 amino acids. Germline V gives CDR1 SEHNR, CDR2 FQNEAQ (reference sequence). CDR3 sequence (DNA): TGTGCCAGCAGCTTAGGATGGCTAGCGGGAGGTGGCTCCTACAATGAGCAGTTCTTC. Protein product: CASSLGWLAGGGSYNEQFF.

CDR3 residues: CASRLDSLNQPQHF. The DNA of the CDR3 is TGTGCCAGTAGACTCGACAGCCTCAATCAGCCCCAGCATTTT. The rearrangement links TRBV19 to TRBJ1-5, with D perhaps TRBD1 (5 bases). The CDR3 runs 14 residues. The V end was cut by 6 bases, the J end by 3 bases, with 12 bases between. Germline V lookup: CDR1 LNHDA, CDR2 SQIVND (reference sequence).

The rearrangement joins TRBV28 to TRBJ1-5, with 7 bases that match TRBD1. V lost 3 bases, J lost 7 bases, and 9 bases stayed unmatched. The germline V gene has CDR1 MDHEN and CDR2 SYDVKM. The CDR3 length is 15 residues. The CDR3 DNA is TGTGCCAGCAGTTTGGGACAGTCCCTGAGGCAGCCCCAGCATTTT. Its translation is CASSLGQSLRQPQHF.

The rearrangement links TRBV15 to TRBJ2-7, with D tentatively TRBD1 (6 bases). Between the trimmed V and J ends, which lost 0 bases and 7 bases, there was a span of 19 bases. The CDR3 has 16 amino acids. CDR1 LNHNV and CDR2 YYDKDF come from the germline V gene (reference sequence). CDR3 sequence (DNA): TGTGCCACCAGCAGAGACAGGAGCGTGCCCAGGGGTGAGCAGTACTTC. This gives the protein CATSRDRSVPRGEQYF.